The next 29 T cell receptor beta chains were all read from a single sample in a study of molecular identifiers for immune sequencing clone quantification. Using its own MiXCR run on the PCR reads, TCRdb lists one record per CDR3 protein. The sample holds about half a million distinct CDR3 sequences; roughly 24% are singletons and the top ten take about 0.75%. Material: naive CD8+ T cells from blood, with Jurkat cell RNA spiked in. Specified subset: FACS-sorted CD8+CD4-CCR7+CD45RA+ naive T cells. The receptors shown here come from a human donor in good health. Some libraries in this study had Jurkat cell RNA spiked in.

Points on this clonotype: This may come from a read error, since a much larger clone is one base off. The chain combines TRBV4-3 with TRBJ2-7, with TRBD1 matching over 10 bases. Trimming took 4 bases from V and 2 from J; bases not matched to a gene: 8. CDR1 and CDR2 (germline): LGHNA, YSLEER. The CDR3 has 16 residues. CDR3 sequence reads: CASSRTTGGGPYEQYF. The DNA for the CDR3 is TGCGCCAGCAGCCGGACGACAGGGGGCGGCCCCTACGAGCAGTACTTC.

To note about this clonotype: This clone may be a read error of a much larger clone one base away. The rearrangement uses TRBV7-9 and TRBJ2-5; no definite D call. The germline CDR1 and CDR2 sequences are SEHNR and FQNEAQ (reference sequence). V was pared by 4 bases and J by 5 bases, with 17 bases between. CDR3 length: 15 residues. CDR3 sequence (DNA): TGTGCCAGCAGCTCAGTACCTATGTCTGACGAGACCCAGTACTTC. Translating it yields CASSSVPMSDETQYF.

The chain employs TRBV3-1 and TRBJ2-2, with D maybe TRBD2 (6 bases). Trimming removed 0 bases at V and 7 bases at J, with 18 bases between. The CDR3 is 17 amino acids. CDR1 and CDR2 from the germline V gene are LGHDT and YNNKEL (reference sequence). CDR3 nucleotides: TGTGCCAGCAGCCAAGAGCGCGGGGAAGGGAACCTCGGGGAGCTGTTTTTT. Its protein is CASSQERGEGNLGELFF. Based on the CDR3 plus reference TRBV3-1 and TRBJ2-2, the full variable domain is DTAVSQTPKYLVTQMGNDKSIKCEQNLGHDTMYWYKQDSKKFLKIMFSYNNKELIINETVPNRFSPKSPDKAHLNLHINSLELGDSAVYFCASSQERGEGNLGELFFGEGSRLTVL.

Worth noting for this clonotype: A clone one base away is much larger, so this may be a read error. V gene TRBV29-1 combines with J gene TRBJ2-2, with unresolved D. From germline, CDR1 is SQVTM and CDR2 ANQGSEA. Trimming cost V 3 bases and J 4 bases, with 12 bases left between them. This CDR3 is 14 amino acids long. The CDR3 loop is CSVDRGTSTGELFF. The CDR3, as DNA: TGCAGCGTTGATCGCGGAACGAGCACCGGGGAGCTGTTTTTT.

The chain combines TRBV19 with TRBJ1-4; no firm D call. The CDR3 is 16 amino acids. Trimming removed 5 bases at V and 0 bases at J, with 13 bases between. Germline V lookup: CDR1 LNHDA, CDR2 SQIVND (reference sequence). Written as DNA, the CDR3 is TGTGCCAGTAGTCACAGCGCCTTTGCAACTAATGAAAAACTGTTTTTT. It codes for CASSHSAFATNEKLFF.

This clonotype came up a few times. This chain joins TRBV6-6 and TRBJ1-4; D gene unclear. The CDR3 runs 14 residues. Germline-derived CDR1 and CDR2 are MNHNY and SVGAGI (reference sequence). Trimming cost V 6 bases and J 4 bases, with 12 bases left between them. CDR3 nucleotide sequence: TGTGCCAGCAGGCTTGGACGGAGTAATGAAAAACTGTTTTTT. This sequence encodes CASRLGRSNEKLFF.

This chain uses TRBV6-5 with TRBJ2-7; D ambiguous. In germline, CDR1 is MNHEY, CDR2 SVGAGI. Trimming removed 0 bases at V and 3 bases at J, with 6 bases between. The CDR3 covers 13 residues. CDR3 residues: CASSYSADYEQYF. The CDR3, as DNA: TGTGCCAGCAGTTACTCGGCCGACTACGAGCAGTACTTC.

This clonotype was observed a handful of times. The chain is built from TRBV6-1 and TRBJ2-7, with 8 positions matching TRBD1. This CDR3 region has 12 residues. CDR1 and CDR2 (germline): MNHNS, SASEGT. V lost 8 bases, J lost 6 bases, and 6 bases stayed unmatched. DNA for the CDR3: TGTGCCAGCGCGCCGACAGGGGTCGAGCAGTACTTC. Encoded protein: CASAPTGVEQYF.

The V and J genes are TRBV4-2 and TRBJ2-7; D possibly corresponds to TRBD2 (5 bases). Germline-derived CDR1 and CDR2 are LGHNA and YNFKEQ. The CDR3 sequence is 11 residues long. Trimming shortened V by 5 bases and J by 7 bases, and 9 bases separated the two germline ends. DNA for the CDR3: TGTGCCAGCAGCGTGTCGGGGGAGCAGTACTTC. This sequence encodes CASSVSGEQYF.

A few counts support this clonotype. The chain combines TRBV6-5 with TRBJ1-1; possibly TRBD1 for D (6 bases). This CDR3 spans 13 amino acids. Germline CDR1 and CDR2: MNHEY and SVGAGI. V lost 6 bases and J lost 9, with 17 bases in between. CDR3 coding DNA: TGTGCCAGCAGCCGAGGACAGCTAAAGCAAGCTTTCTTT. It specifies CASSRGQLKQAFF.

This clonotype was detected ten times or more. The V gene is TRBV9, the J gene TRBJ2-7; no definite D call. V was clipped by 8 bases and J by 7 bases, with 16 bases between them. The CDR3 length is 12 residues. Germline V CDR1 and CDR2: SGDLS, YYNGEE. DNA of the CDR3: TGTGCCAGTAGCCCATCGTTGGGGGAGCAGTACTTC. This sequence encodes CASSPSLGEQYF.

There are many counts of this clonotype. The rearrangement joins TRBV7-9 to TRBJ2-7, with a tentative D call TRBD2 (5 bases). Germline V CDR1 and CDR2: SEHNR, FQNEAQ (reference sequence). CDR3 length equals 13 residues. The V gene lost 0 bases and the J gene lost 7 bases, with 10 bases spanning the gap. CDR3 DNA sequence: TGTGCCAGCAGCTTAGCTGTACCGGGGGAGCAGTACTTC. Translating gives CASSLAVPGEQYF.

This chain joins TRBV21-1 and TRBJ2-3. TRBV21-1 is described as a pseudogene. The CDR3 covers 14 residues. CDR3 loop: CASSKKDHTDTRYF. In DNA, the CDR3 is TGTGCCAGCAGCAAAAAGGACCACACAGATACGCGGTATTTT.

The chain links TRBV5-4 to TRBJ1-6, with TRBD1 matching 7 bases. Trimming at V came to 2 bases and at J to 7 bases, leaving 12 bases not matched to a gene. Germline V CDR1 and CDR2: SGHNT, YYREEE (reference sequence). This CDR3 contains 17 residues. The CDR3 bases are TGTGCCAGCAGCTTTTGGAGCGGGGCCAGGGGGAATTCACCCCTCCACTTT. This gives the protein CASSFWSGARGNSPLHF.

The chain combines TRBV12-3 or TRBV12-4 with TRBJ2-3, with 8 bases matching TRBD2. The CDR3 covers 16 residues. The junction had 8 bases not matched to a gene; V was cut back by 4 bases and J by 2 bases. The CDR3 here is CASSSPLAEITDTQYF. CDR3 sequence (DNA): TGTGCCAGCAGTTCACCACTAGCGGAGATCACAGATACGCAGTATTTT.

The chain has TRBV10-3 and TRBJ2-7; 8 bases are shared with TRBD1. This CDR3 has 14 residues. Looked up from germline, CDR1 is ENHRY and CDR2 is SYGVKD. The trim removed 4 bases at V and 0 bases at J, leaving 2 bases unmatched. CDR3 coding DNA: TGTGCCATCAGTGGGACAGGGAGCTCCTACGAGCAGTACTTC. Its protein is CAISGTGSSYEQYF.

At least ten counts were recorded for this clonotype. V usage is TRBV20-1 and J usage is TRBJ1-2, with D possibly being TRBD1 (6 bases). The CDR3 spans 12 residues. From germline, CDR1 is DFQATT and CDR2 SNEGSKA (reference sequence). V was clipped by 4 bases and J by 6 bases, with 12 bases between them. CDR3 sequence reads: CSATGVADGYTF. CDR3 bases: TGCAGTGCTACAGGGGTTGCGGATGGCTACACCTTC.

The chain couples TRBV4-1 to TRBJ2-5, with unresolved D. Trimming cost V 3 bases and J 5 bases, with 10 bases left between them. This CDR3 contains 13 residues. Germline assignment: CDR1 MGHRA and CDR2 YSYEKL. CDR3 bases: TGCGCCAGCAGCCAGTCGGTCTGGGAGACCCAGTACTTC. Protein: CASSQSVWETQYF.

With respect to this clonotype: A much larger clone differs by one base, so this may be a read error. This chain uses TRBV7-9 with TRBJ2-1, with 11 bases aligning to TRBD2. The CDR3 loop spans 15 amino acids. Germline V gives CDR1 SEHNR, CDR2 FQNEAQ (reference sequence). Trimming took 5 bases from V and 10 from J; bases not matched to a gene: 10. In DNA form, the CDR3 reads TGTGCCAGCAGCCGTCTAGCGGGAGGTGAGCGCGAGCAGTTCTTC. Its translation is CASSRLAGGEREQFF.

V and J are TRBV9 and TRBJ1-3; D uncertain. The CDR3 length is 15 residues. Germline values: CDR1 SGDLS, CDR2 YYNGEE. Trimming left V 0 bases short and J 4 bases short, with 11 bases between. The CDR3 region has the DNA TGTGCCAGCAGCGTAGACGGGATCCCCGGAAACACCATATATTTT. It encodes CASSVDGIPGNTIYF.

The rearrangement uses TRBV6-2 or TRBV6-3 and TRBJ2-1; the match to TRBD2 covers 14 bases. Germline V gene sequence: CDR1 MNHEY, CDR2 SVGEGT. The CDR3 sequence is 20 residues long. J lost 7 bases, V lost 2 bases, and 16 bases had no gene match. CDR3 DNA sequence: TGTGCCAGCAGTTACGAGGGACTAGCGGGAGTAGATAGGGATTGGAATGAGCAGTTCTTC. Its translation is CASSYEGLAGVDRDWNEQFF.

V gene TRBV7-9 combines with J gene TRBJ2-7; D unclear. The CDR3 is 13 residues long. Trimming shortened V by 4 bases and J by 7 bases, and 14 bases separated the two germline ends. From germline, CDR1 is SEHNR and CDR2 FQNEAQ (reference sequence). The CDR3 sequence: CASSSDLFREQYF. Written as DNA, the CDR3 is TGTGCCAGCAGCTCGGACCTGTTTCGGGAGCAGTACTTC.

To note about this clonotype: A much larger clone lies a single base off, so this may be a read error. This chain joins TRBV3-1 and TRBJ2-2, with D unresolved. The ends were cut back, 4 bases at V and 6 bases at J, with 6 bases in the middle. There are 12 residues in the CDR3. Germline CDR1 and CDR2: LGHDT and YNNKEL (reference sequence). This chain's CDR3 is CASSRYAGELFF. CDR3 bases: TGTGCCAGCAGCCGATACGCCGGGGAGCTGTTTTTT.

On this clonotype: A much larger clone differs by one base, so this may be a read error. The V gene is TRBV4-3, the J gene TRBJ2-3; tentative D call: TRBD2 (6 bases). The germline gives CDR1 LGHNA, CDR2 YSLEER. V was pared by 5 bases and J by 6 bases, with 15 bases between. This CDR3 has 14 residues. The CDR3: CASSWEELPDTQYF. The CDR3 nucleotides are TGCGCCAGCAGCTGGGAGGAACTTCCGGATACGCAGTATTTT.

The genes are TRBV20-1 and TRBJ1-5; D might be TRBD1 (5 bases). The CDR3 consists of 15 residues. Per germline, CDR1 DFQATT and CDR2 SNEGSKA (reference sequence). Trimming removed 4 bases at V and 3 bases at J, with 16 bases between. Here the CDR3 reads CSATDRDYNNQPQHF. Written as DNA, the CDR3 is TGCAGTGCTACAGACAGAGACTATAACAATCAGCCCCAGCATTTT.

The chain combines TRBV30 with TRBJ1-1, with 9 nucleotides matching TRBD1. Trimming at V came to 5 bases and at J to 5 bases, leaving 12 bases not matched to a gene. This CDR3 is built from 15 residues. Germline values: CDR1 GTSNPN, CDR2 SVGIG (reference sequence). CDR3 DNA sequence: TGTGCCTGGGGTCCAACCGCCGGGACAGGGACTGAAGCTTTCTTT. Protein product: CAWGPTAGTGTEAFF.

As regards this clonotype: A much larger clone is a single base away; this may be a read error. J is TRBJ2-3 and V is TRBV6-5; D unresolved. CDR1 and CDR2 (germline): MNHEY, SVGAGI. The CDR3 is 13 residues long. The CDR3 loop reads CACRYQGRDTQYF. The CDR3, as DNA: TGTGCCTGCAGGTACCAAGGAAGGGATACGCAGTATTTT.

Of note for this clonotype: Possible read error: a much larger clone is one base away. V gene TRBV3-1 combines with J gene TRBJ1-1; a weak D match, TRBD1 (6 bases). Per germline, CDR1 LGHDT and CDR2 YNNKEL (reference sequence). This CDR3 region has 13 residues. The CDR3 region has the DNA TGTGCCAGCAGCCCCGGGACACCGGACGAAGTTTTCTTT. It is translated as CASSPGTPDEVFF.

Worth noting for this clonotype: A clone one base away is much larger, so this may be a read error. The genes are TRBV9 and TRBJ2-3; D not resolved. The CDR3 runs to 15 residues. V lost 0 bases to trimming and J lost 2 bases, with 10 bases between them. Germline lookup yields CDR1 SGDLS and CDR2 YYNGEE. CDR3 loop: CASSVAGQLTDTQYF. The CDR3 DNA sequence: TGTGCCAGCAGCGTAGCCGGGCAGCTCACAGATACGCAGTATTTT.